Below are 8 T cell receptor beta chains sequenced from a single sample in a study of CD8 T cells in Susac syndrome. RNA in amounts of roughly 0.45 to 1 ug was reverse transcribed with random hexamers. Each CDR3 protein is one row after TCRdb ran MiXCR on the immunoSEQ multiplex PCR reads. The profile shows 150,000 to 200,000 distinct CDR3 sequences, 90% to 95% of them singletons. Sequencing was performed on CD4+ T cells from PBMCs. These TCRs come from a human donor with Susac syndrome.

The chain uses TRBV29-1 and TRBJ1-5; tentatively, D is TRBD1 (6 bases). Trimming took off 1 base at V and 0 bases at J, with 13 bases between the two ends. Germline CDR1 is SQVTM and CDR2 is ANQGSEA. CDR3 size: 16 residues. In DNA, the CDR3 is TGCAGCGTTGAAGTCGGAGGGGGTTATAGCAATCAGCCCCAGCATTTT. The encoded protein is CSVEVGGGYSNQPQHF.

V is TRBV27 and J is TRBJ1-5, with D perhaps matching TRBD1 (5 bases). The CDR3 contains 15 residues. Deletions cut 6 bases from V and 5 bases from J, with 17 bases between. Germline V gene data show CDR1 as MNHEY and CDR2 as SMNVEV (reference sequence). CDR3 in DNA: TGTGCCAGCAGCCAGGCGCAGGGTCTTCATCAGCCCCAGCATTTT. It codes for CASSQAQGLHQPQHF.

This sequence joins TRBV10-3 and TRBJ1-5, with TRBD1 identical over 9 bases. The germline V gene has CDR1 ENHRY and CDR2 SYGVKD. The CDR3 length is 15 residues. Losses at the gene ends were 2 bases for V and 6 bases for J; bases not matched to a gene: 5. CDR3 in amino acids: CAISEQQGAGQPQHF. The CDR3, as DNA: TGTGCCATCAGTGAGCAACAGGGGGCGGGTCAGCCCCAGCATTTT.

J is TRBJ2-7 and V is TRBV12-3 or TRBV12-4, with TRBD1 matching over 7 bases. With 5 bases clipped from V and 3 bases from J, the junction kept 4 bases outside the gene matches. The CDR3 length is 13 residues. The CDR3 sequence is CASSDWDSYEQYF. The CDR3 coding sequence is TGTGCCAGCAGTGATTGGGACAGCTACGAGCAGTACTTC.

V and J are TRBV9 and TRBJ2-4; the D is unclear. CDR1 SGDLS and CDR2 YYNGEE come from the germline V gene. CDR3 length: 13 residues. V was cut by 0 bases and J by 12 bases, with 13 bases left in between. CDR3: CASSVEDTRNQYF. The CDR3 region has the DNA TGTGCCAGCAGCGTAGAGGATACTCGAAATCAGTACTTC.

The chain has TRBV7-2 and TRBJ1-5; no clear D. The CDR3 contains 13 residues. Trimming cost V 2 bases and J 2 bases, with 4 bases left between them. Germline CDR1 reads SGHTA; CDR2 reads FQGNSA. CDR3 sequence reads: CASSLRGNQPQHF. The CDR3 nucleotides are TGTGCCAGCAGCTTAAGGGGCAATCAGCCCCAGCATTTT.

CDR3 nucleotides: TGTGCCAGCAGCGACTCTAGCACAGATACGCAGTATTTT. Translated: CASSDSSTDTQYF. J is TRBJ2-3 and V is TRBV7-3, with D unresolved. Trimming cost V 5 bases and J 0 bases, with 6 bases left between them. CDR1 and CDR2 from the germline V gene are SGHTA and FQGTGA. CDR3 size: 13 residues.

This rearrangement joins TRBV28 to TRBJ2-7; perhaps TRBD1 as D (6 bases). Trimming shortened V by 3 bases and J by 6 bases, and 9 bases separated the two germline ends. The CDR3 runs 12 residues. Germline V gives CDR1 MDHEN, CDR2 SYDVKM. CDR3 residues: CASSLGAFEQYF. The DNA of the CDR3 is TGTGCCAGCAGTTTGGGGGCCTTCGAGCAGTACTTC. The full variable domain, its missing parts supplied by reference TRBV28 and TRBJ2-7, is DVKVTQSSRYLVKRTGEKVFLECVQDMDHENMFWYRQDPGLGLRLIYFSYDVKMKEKGDIPEGYSVSREKKERFSLILESASTNQTSMYLCASSLGAFEQYFGPGTRLTVT.